This TCR beta chain was documented in a study of chemoradiotherapy in HPV16-positive cancers. Study background: A couple of HPV16-positive patients' cells yielded candidate HPV-specific clones and common motifs.

The V and J ends lost 3 bases and 5 bases, in that order; junction bases with no gene match: 11. This CDR3 has 16 amino acids. Germline CDR1 is KGHSH and CDR2 is LQKENI. The assay was immunoSEQ multiplex PCR, and TCRdb's table has in-frame clones only and misses some. The data contain more than 10,000 clones, approximately 92% of them singletons. This clonotype was obtained from a human donor with HPV-associated anogenital cancer. Source: blood, taken from a patient who underwent chemoradiotherapy. This chain links TRBV18 with TRBJ1-2, with 8 nucleotides matching TRBD1. The CDR3 loop is CASSPVLDRVGYGYTF. The CDR3 DNA reads as TGTGCCAGCTCACCGGTGCTGGACAGGGTGGGATATGGCTACACCTTC. The variable domain in full, with the rest retrieved from reference TRBV18 and TRBJ1-2, is NAGVMQNPRHLVRRRGQEARLRCSPMKGHSHVYWYRQLPEEGLKFMVYLQKENIIDESGMPKERFSAEFPKEGPSILRIQQVVRGDSAAYFCASSPVLDRVGYGYTFGSGTRLTVV.